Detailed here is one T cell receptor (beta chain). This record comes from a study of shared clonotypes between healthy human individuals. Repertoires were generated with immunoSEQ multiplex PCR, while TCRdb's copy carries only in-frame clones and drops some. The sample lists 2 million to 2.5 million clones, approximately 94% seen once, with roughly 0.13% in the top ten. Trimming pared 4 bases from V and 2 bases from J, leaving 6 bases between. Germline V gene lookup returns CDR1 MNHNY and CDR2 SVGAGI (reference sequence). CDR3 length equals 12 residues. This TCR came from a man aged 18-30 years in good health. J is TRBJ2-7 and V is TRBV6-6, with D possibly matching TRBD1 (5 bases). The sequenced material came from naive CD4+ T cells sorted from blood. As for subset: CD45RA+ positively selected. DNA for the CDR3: TGTGCCAGCAGTTCACAGGCCTACGAGCAGTACTTC. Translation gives CASSSQAYEQYF.